These T cell receptor beta chains were read from a single sample in a study of control samples from healthy donors and cancer patients. Profiling relied on immunoSEQ multiplex PCR, and the TCRdb table lists in-frame clones only, not all of them. This table has 150,000 to 200,000 clones, about 92% appearing once. Sequenced: blood. The receptors were gathered from a man between 25 and 39 years old in good health. Both conserved end residues are part of each CDR3. The order of the fields is D gene, V gene, clone size, J gene, CDR3 DNA, CDR3 protein. The D gene is left open where the match is weak. Not every row has a clone size; where given, it reads once, few, many or a size class.

>-|TRBV5-5|once|TRBJ2-7
TGTGCCAGCAGCTTGGAAGGGAGCTACGAGCAGTACTTC
CASSLEGSYEQYF
>-|TRBV2|-|TRBJ2-7
TGTGCCAGCAGTGTTGCAGGCCGGGGCGAGCAGTACTTC
CASSVAGRGEQYF
>-|TRBV5-4|-|TRBJ2-3
TGTGCCAGCAGCTGGTCGAACGGGGCGACAGATACGCAGTATTTT
CASSWSNGATDTQYF
>-|TRBV27|-|TRBJ1-2
TGTGCCAGCAGTTTAGTGGCAGGGAACGATGGCTACACCTTC
CASSLVAGNDGYTF
>-|TRBV25-1|-|TRBJ2-3
TGTGCCAGCAGTGAACCAGGAAGGGTCTCAGATACGCAGTATTTT
CASSEPGRVSDTQYF
>-|TRBV19|few|TRBJ1-5
TGTGCCAGTAGCAGAGGAGGTTATAGCAATCAGCCCCAGCATTTT
CASSRGGYSNQPQHF
>TRBD2|TRBV30|-|TRBJ2-5
TGTGCCTGGAGTGGGACTAGCGGTCCCGGGACCCAGTACTTC
CAWSGTSGPGTQYF
>-|TRBV12-5|-|TRBJ1-1
TGTGCTAGTGGTTTGCCCTTAAGAGGTCCAGACACTGAAGCTTTCTTT
CASGLPLRGPDTEAFF
>TRBD2|TRBV13|-|TRBJ2-7
TGTGCCAGCAGCTCCCTTAGCGGGGGGAAACACGAGCAGTACTTC
CASSSLSGGKHEQYF
>-|TRBV4-1|-|TRBJ1-4
TGCGCCAGCAGCCAAGACGGCAGTCTGGTTGGGGAAAAACTGTTTTTT
CASSQDGSLVGEKLFF
>-|TRBV4-1|-|TRBJ2-7
TGCGCCAGCAGCCACAGGGAAAACTACGAGCAGTACTTC
CASSHRENYEQYF
>-|TRBV2|-|TRBJ1-2
TGTGCCAGCAGTGATCCGTACATGTCCGGCTACACCTTC
CASSDPYMSGYTF
>-|TRBV4-2|-|TRBJ1-1
TGTGCCAGCAGCCAAGCCCCACAGGGGAACACTGAAGCTTTCTTT
CASSQAPQGNTEAFF
>-|TRBV2|-|TRBJ1-2
TGTGCCAGCAGTGAAGCAGAAACCTATGGCTACACCTTC
CASSEAETYGYTF
>-|TRBV13|once|TRBJ2-2
TGTGCCAGCAGCTTAACTGGAACAAGCTACACCGGGGAGCTGTTTTTT
CASSLTGTSYTGELFF
>-|TRBV11-2|-|TRBJ1-1
TGTGCCAGCAGCCCAAGACCGGGGACCACTGAAGCTTTCTTT
CASSPRPGTTEAFF
>-|TRBV14|-|TRBJ1-1
TGTGCCAGCAGCCTAGGACAGTACATGAACACTGAAGCTTTCTTT
CASSLGQYMNTEAFF
>-|TRBV19|-|TRBJ2-7
TGTGCCAGTAGCCCCTCGGGCAGCTTCACCCACGAGCAGTACTTC
CASSPSGSFTHEQYF
>-|TRBV6-5|-|TRBJ1-1
TGTGCCAGCAGTTACTACAGGGAGAGGACTGAAGCTTTCTTT
CASSYYRERTEAFF
>TRBD1|TRBV27|-|TRBJ1-4
TGTGCCAGCAGGCCTCTCTACCGGGACAGAGCTAATGAAAAACTGTTTTTT
CASRPLYRDRANEKLFF
>-|TRBV5-6|-|TRBJ2-2
TGTGCCAGCAGCTTGGTAGGTTCCACCGGGGAGCTGTTTTTT
CASSLVGSTGELFF
>-|TRBV29-1|-|TRBJ1-2
TGCAGCGTTGAGGGAGAAGGGGGTGGTGATGGCTACACCTTC
CSVEGEGGGDGYTF
>-|TRBV7-2|-|TRBJ1-1
TGTGCCAGCAGCCCCGGGACGGTTGAAGCTTTCTTT
CASSPGTVEAFF
>TRBD2|TRBV5-4|-|TRBJ2-3
TGTGCCAGCAGCTCAGCGGGGGGGCTGACAGATACGCAGTATTTT
CASSSAGGLTDTQYF
>TRBD1|TRBV15|-|TRBJ1-4
TGTGCCACCACCCATCGACAGGGGTTTGAAAAACTGTTTTTT
CATTHRQGFEKLFF
>-|TRBV5-8|-|TRBJ1-5
TGTGCCAGCAGCTTAAGCGGTTCGGGTCGACAGCCCCAGCATTTT
CASSLSGSGRQPQHF
>TRBD2|TRBV4-2|-|TRBJ2-2
TGTGCCAGCAGCCACCTCGGGACTAGCGGGACCGGGGAGCTGTTTTTT
CASSHLGTSGTGELFF
>TRBD2|TRBV24-1|-|TRBJ2-2
TGTGCCACCGGGACTAGCGGGAGGGCCGGTACCGGGGAGCTGTTTTTT
CATGTSGRAGTGELFF
>TRBD1|TRBV19|-|TRBJ2-3
TGTGCCAGTAGTACCTGGACAGGGGGCACAGATACGCAGTATTTT
CASSTWTGGTDTQYF
>TRBD1|TRBV4-3|-|TRBJ1-6
TGCGCCAGCAGCCAAGGAGAACAGGGGAATTCACCCCTCCACTTT
CASSQGEQGNSPLHF
>-|TRBV19|-|TRBJ2-7
TGTGCCAGTAGCAAACAGGTAACTGACGAGCAGTACTTC
CASSKQVTDEQYF
>-|TRBV11-2|-|TRBJ1-6
TGTGCCAGCAGTAAACTTTTAAACGCCTATAATTCACCCCTCCACTTT
CASSKLLNAYNSPLHF
>TRBD1|TRBV29-1|-|TRBJ2-2
TGCAGCGTTGACGACAGGGCCACCGGGGAGCTGTTTTTT
CSVDDRATGELFF
>-|TRBV7-2|-|TRBJ2-5
TGTGCCAGCAGCTTAGGTCTGGGTTCGGGAGAGACCCAGTACTTC
CASSLGLGSGETQYF
>-|TRBV27|-|TRBJ2-4
TGTGCCAGCAGTCCAACGGGGATAGCCAAAAACATTCAGTACTTC
CASSPTGIAKNIQYF
>-|TRBV11-2|-|TRBJ1-3
TGTGCCAGCAGCGTAGACACCGATAGCTCTGGAAACACCATATATTTT
CASSVDTDSSGNTIYF
>-|TRBV5-4|-|TRBJ1-6
TGTGCCAGCAGCTTGAACAGGGCAGCTAATTCACCCCTCCACTTT
CASSLNRAANSPLHF
>-|TRBV5-1|-|TRBJ2-7
TGCGCCAGCAGCTCCGGAACACCCTCCTACGAGCAGTACTTC
CASSSGTPSYEQYF
>-|TRBV30|-|TRBJ2-1
TGTGCCTGGAGTGTACGAGGGTTCAGCTCCTACAATGAGCAGTTCTTC
CAWSVRGFSSYNEQFF
>-|TRBV21-1|-|TRBJ2-7
TGTGCCAGCAGCAATTGGGGGGGCGCGAAGGCCTACGAGCAGTACTTC
CASSNWGGAKAYEQYF
>-|TRBV7-8|-|TRBJ2-7
TGTGCCAGCAGCTCAACCTACGAGCAGTACTTC
CASSSTYEQYF
>-|TRBV4-1|-|TRBJ2-7
TGCGCCAGCAGTGTGGAACTTCCACACTACGAGCAGTACTTC
CASSVELPHYEQYF
>-|TRBV7-7|-|TRBJ2-3
TGTGCCAGCAGCTTAGGGTCAGGCGAACGCACAGATACGCAGTATTTT
CASSLGSGERTDTQYF
>-|TRBV5-6|-|TRBJ1-6
TGTGCCAGCAGCTTATCCCTAAGGGGACATAATTCACCCCTCCACTTT
CASSLSLRGHNSPLHF
>TRBD2|TRBV10-3|-|TRBJ2-1
TGTGCCATCAGTGAAGCGGGAGCTTCCGGTGAGCAGTTCTTC
CAISEAGASGEQFF